This TCR beta chain derives from a study of graft-versus-host responses after intestinal transplantation. Only in-frame clones appear in the TCRdb table, and some are missing; sequencing was by immunoSEQ multiplex PCR. This sample has approximately 130,000 clones, with over 85% found just once. Concerning this clone itself: As yet, its antigen is unknown.

The clonotype comes from a human donor who received an intestinal transplant. The sequencing here drew on unstimulated CD4+ T cells sorted from spleen or lymph node cells, taken before intestinal transplant.

The CDR3 nucleotides read TGCGCCAGCAGCTTGGCAGGGCCAGATACGCAGTATTTT. It codes for CASSLAGPDTQYF. The V call is TRBV5-1, the J call TRBJ2-3; TRBD1 is a possible D gene (5 bases). CDR3 length equals 13 residues. V was clipped by 0 bases and J by 4 bases, with 6 bases between them. Germline V CDR1 and CDR2: SGHRS, YFSETQ.